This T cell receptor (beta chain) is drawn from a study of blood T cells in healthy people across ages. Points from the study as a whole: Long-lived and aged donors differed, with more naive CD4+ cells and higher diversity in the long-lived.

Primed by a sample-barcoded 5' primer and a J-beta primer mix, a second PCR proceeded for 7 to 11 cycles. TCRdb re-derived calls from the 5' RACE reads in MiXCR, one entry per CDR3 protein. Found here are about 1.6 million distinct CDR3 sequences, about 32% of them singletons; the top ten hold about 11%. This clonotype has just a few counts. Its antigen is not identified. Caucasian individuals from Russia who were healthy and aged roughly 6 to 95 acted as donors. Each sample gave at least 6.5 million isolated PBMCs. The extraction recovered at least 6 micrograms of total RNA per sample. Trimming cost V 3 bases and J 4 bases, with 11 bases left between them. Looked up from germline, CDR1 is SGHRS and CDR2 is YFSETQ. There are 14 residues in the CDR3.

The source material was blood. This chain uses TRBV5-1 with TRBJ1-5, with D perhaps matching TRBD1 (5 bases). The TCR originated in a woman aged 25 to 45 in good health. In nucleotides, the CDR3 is TGCGCCAGCAGCTGGGGGTCGGGGAATCAGCCCCAGCATTTT. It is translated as CASSWGSGNQPQHF.